The sequence of this T cell receptor beta chain was determined in a study of T cells in women clearing cervical HPV infection (dated by TCRdb to 2017 to 2018). Context from the whole study: Cases were roughly 23 women with histologically confirmed HPV16-related CIN3 or worse, including a couple of invasive cancers. The roughly 23 controls were women who cleared a single incident HPV16 infection within 12 months without developing precancer or cancer. Case blood was taken at the visit when the lesion was first identified, whereas control blood was taken when infection was no longer detected. Among cases, blood sampling occurred a median of about 150 days after lesion detection, with an interquartile range of 90 to 200 days. HLA typing was available for only a few women, so HLA type could not be excluded as a confounder. This exploratory proof-of-principle case-control study, nested within the Guanacaste HPV Natural History Study in Costa Rica, compared TCR repertoires among women with different cervical HPV16 outcomes. Cases were matched to controls by age within five years and by the year the sample was collected. Median age was 34 years in cases versus roughly 37 in controls, and baseline characteristics did not differ significantly. In the parent cohort, some 10,000 women aged 18 or older were enrolled in Guanacaste, Costa Rica, during about 1993 to 1994 and were followed for seven years. Quality controls consisted of five blinded duplicates per group, for a total of about 60 samples made up of about 50 participants and about ten replicates.

TCR beta CDR3 regions were amplified by multiplex PCR using the immunoSEQ assay from an average of about 1.2 ug genomic DNA per sample. The assay corrected primer bias using a complete synthetic TCR repertoire to establish an amplification baseline. The amplicons were sequenced on the Illumina platform. As for the authors' bioinformatics: Sequence errors were corrected by clustering with frequency ratios and a modified nearest-neighbor algorithm, and the sequences were then analyzed in the immunoSEQ Analyzer using IMGT gene definitions. At each rarefaction depth, TCR richness and evenness were averaged across 20 rarefaction repeats, and any sample with fewer sequences than the depth was left out. Relative abundances of V, D and J genes were compared between groups using Wilcoxon rank sum tests, with FDR correction applied. In the blinded duplicates, the intraclass correlation was around 96% for TCR richness and averaged about 76% across 60 to 70 gene segments. Sourced from immuneACCESS, this table was stored by TCRdb with only in-frame sequences that have V and J called. A share of the clones is absent; for the studies checked, an unresolved V gene accounts for under half, and the remainder has no known explanation. D and trimming were read from the DNA, whereas the V and J calls and clone size are those reported in that table. The sample's own table lists some 30,000 clones. Of the sample, about 4.4% falls within the top ten clones.

The cysteine opens and the phenylalanine closes a CDR3 of 16 amino acids. The CDR3 was read in part: 39 bases, with the frame set at base 1. From the germline V gene (reference sequence), CDR1 is DFQATT and CDR2 is SNEGSKA. The junction shows trimming of 0 bases on V and 1 base on J, plus 16 bases between the germline ends. On this clone: What this receptor recognizes is not known. The read comes to an end 3 residues before the CDR3 does, leaving the germline J gene to fill in the end.

Findings and caveats that apply to the study as a whole: Because the number of T cells in each sample was unknown, differences in richness could reflect differing T-cell content rather than repertoire biology. Random forest classifiers that combined richness and V gene abundances separated cases from controls with an estimated AUC of around 0.87. TCR repertoire richness was significantly higher in CIN3+ cases than in controls across sequencing depths, while evenness did not differ. Lower TRBV6-7 relative abundance was observed in cases than in controls (approximately 0.1% versus 0.16%; Bonferroni P = 0.0008). Because of the cross-sectional design, the study could not determine whether the associations came before infection or resulted from infection, and neither effector/memory subsets nor HPV-specific T cells were isolated.

Every participant had a single incident cervical HPV16 infection, and prevalent HPV16 infections were excluded. Cervical HPV DNA was detected with MY09/MY11 PCR, and genotyping was done with dot-blot hybridization. Fifteen mL of heparinized blood were centrifuged, and the buffy coat was split into aliquots, frozen at -30 degrees C, and then kept at -80 degrees C. Genomic DNA was extracted from buffy coat specimens using QIAGEN kits. Here the chain combines TRBV20-1 and TRBJ2-7; TRBD2 is possibly the D segment (7 matching bases). The sequencing input was blood buffy coat. This TCR was recovered from a woman aged 18-70 years with a cervical HPV16 infection that either progressed to CIN3+ or cleared (not recorded which). The covered CDR3 bases are TGCAGTGCTAGAGATGGGGGCAACGGGGGGTCCTACGAG. This codes for CSARDGGNGGSYE. The full CDR3 protein reads CSARDGGNGGSYEQYF.